This TCR beta chain was sequenced during a study of shared clonotypes between healthy human individuals (dated by TCRdb to the early 2020s). Context from the whole study: A few men and a couple of women, aged 18 to 49 years, made up the cohort. Per donor, three plates each were used for CD4 naive and CD4 memory, two for CD8 naive, and one for CD8 memory. Blood TCR repertoires of roughly 5 healthy adults were deeply sequenced to estimate repertoire size and the extent of clonotype sharing between individuals. Libraries were prepared and TCR repertoires were sequenced by different laboratories using diverse techniques, in order to increase sequencing depth and limit assay-specific biases. Leukapheresis yielded between about 0.94 and 8.9 billion PBMCs per donor. The research as a whole found: Higher generation probabilities were observed for clonotypes shared by all four sorted-subset donors than for non-shared clonotypes. Naive subsets generally had larger estimated clonotype richness than memory subsets did. Roughly 5% of naive CD4, 3.5% of naive CD8, around 2.3% of memory CD4, and 0.4% of memory CD8 clonotypes were shared across several donors. Based on pairwise subsampling, the degree of clonotype sharing among donors was expected to be affected by sequencing depth. The small number of donors limited the genetic and exposure-history diversity represented. Incomplete sequencing was indicated by rarefaction of sorted-subset datasets, despite the large sequencing depth. Sampling was limited to blood, and TCR repertoires in tissue likely differ from TCR repertoires in blood.

V sheds 4 bases and J sheds 4 bases, leaving 10 bases between their ends. CDR1 SGHRS and CDR2 YFSETQ are derived from the germline V gene. The CDR3 sequence holds 13 residues, the cysteine and phenylalanine included. Only CDR3 DNA is held: 39 bases, read in frame from base 1. Using the deep immunoSEQ assay, multiplex PCR amplified TCR CDR3 regions from genomic DNA. For each cell subset, the extracted genomic DNA was distributed evenly across all wells of several immunoSEQ 96-well plates, and each plate served as one replicate. For sorted subsets, approximately 190 ng of genomic DNA, equivalent to roughly 33,000 T cell genomes, went into each replicate PCR. The purified libraries were quantified using a Qubit 3.0 fluorometer, sized with a Bioanalyzer 2100, and then quantified again using the KAPA Library Quantification kit. A separate single-read 150-cycle Illumina NextSeq 550 flow cell was used to sequence each immunoSEQ 96-well plate. The authors processed their data as follows. Because the immunoSEQ output held only junctional sequences and lacked quality scores, the filtering could not match the filtering applied to full-length reads. To assign V/J genes and CDR3, sequences were annotated against IMGT germline references using PyIR, a Python wrapper for IgBLAST v1.9. Reads with weak V/J assignments (E-value above 1e-6), missing CDR3, stop codons, out-of-frame junctions, or ambiguous translated residues were removed. V3J clonotypes were defined as sequences sharing the same inferred V gene, J gene, and CDR3 amino acid sequence. Percentage overlap between repertoires was calculated by dividing the number of shared unique clonotypes by the size of the smaller repertoire. Three approaches were used to assess repertoire richness: RTK rarefaction, the Chao1 estimator, and Recon v2.1 estimates of unobserved clonotypes. Generation probabilities were computed with OLGA for all TCRbeta clonotypes obtained by the gDNA method from four donors. The table comes from immuneACCESS by way of TCRdb, which keeps in-frame sequences with V and J called. Part of the clones is missing from these tables; in studies checked, under half for an unresolved V gene and the rest for unknown reasons. That table gives V, J and clone size, and the DNA gave D and trimming. In this sample the table shows about 1.5 million clones, approximately 98% of which occur a single time. The ten largest clones represent less than 0.55% of the sample.

The donors were healthy, HIV-negative adults who had no recently reported acute infections or vaccinations. Every donor was a Caucasian adult residing in Nashville, Tennessee, USA. Magnetic negative selection was used to enrich CD4+ T cells, after which naive cells were positively selected on CD45RA and the negative fraction became the memory subset. Blood was collected by leukapheresis, and PBMCs were isolated by Ficoll-Histopaque density gradient centrifugation and then cryopreserved in liquid nitrogen vapor phase. Analytical flow cytometry was used to check the purity and quantity of each magnetically sorted T cell population. From each sorted fraction, genomic DNA was isolated and quantified by UV absorbance on a Nanodrop 2000c. On this clone: Its antigen specificity is not known. One base away there is no much larger clone; base qualities are not given.

This TCR was recovered from a man aged 30-40 years in good health. Sequencing input: naive CD4+ T cells sorted from blood. In light of the paper, this sample's cell subset or site label describes: CD45RA+ positively selected. The rearranged chain carries TRBV5-1 and TRBJ2-3; the D gene is unclear. The CDR3 region reads CASSLGPSDTQYF. The bases read TGCGCCAGCAGCCTAGGACCCTCAGATACGCAGTATTTT.